The sequence of this T cell receptor beta chain was determined in a study of shared clonotypes between healthy human individuals. Study findings and constraints: Some clonotypes were shared by all four sorted-subset donors, while others were not shared. The non-shared ones had lower generation probabilities than the shared ones. Blood alone was sampled, and tissue repertoires likely differ.

Comment on this clone: The antigen remains undetermined. The sample contains more than one DNA sequence encoding this CDR3.

The V end was cut by 0 bases, the J end by 1 base, with 7 bases between. Germline V gives CDR1 KGHSH, CDR2 LQKENI. CDR3 size: 15 residues. Only in-frame clones appear in the TCRdb table, and some are missing; sequencing was by immunoSEQ multiplex PCR. The repertoire holds 2 million to 3 million clones, with over 85% as singletons. None of the donors, who were healthy HIV-negative adults, had recently had acute infections or vaccinations. The source is a young man in good health. Some clones in this sample may be carry-over from other donors' samples. The chain is built from TRBV18 and TRBJ1-3; D perhaps matches TRBD1 (6 bases). Sequenced material: naive CD4+ T cells from PBMCs. Subset defined: CD45RA+ positively selected. In DNA form, the CDR3 reads TGTGCCAGCTCACCACCGGACAGTTCTGGAAACACCATATATTTT. Translated: CASSPPDSSGNTIYF.